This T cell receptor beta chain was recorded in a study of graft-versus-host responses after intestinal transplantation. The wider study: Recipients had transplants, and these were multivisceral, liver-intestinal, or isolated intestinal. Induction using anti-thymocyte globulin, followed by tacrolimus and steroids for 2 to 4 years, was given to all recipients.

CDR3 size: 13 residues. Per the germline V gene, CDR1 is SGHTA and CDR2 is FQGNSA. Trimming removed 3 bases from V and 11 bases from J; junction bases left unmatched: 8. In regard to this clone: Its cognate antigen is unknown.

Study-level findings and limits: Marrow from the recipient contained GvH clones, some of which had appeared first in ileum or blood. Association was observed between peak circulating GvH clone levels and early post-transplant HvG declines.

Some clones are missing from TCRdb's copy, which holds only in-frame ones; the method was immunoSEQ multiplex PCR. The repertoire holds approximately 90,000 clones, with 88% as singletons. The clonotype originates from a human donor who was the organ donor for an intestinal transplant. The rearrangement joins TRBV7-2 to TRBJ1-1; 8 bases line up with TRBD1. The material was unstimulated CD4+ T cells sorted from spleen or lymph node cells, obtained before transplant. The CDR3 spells CASSLETGAKAFF. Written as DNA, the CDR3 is TGTGCCAGCAGCTTGGAGACAGGGGCTAAGGCTTTCTTT.